The 17 T cell receptor beta chains below all came from one sample that was sequenced in a study of CD8 T cells in ankylosing spondylitis (dated by TCRdb to 2017 to 2019). The library was obtained by 5' RACE. Sequenced using an Illumina HiSeq 2500. TCRdb trimmed the raw reads at Q25, called clones with MiXCR and kept productive beta chains. Identical CDR3 protein sequences are pooled into one entry, listed with their most common genes and DNA. In all, the sample holds roughly 7,300 distinct CDR3 sequences, and 8.2% of those were seen once. The top ten clonotypes cover 23% of the sample. The material sequenced was blood, either unsorted or a sorted T cell fraction (not recorded which). The receptors stem from a male donor with ankylosing spondylitis or in good health (not recorded which).

The chain combines TRBV21-1 with TRBJ1-6; the table's TRBD1 call for D was not verified on the DNA. TRBV21-1 is a listed pseudogene. The CDR3 loop spans 16 amino acids. The CDR3 DNA reads TGTGCCAGCAGCGGGGGGAACACAGCTAGTAATTCACCCCTCCACTTT. Amino acid sequence: CASSGGNTASNSPLHF.

Sample share makes this clonotype medium-sized. This sequence joins TRBV9 and TRBJ1-1; D is undetermined. The CDR3 extends over 15 amino acids. Trimming left V 0 bases short and J 1 base short, with 10 bases between. Germline V gene lookup returns CDR1 SGDLS and CDR2 YYNGEE. CDR3 region: CASSVGREGNTEAFF. The CDR3 DNA reads TGTGCCAGCAGCGTAGGTAGGGAGGGGAACACTGAAGCTTTCTTT.

This chain links TRBV9 with TRBJ2-3; 9 nucleotides match TRBD2. The CDR3 is 15 residues long. CDR1 is SGDLS and CDR2 is YYNGEE in the germline V gene. V was pared by 1 base and J by 4 bases, with 4 bases of the junction left unmatched. The DNA of the CDR3 is TGTGCCAGCAGCGTAAATGGCGGGGGGGCAGATACGCAGTATTTT. Amino acids: CASSVNGGGADTQYF. The variable domain in full, with the rest retrieved from reference TRBV9 and TRBJ2-3, is DSGVTQTPKHLITATGQRVTLRCSPRSGDLSVYWYQQSLDQGLQFLIQYYNGEERAKGNILERFSAQQFPDLHSELNLSSLELGDSALYFCASSVNGGGADTQYFGPGTRLTVL.

The chain recombines TRBV9 with TRBJ1-2; tentatively, D is TRBD1 (6 bases). The V gene's germline CDR1 is SGDLS and CDR2 YYNGEE. CDR3 length: 16 residues. Trimming took 3 bases from V and 2 from J, leaving 17 bases between them. The CDR3 sequence: CASSGEGEDFNYGYTF. For the CDR3, the DNA is TGTGCCAGCAGCGGAGAGGGGGAGGATTTCAACTATGGCTACACCTTC. Using reference TRBV9 and TRBJ1-2 for the parts outside the CDR3, the full variable domain is DSGVTQTPKHLITATGQRVTLRCSPRSGDLSVYWYQQSLDQGLQFLIQYYNGEERAKGNILERFSAQQFPDLHSELNLSSLELGDSALYFCASSGEGEDFNYGYTFGSGTRLTVV.

This clonotype was counted at least ten times. The J gene is TRBJ2-7, the V gene TRBV6-6; D unclear. The CDR3 has 9 amino acids. Germline V gene sequence: CDR1 MNHNY, CDR2 SVGAGI (reference sequence). The CDR3: CASSLGPRV. CDR3 nucleotides: TGTGCCAGCAGCCTCGGACCAAGGGTC.

Turning to this clonotype: This could be a read error, since a much larger clone is one nucleotide away. CDR3 bases: TGTGCCAGCAGCGTCGGGTCCGGGTGGGGCTCGGGCACCGGGGAGCTGTTTTTT. It specifies CASSVGSGWGSGTGELFF. This chain joins TRBV9 and TRBJ2-2, with D possibly matching TRBD1 (5 bases). Germline values: CDR1 SGDLS, CDR2 YYNGEE. The ends were cut back, 2 bases at V and 4 bases at J, with 21 bases in the middle. CDR3 size: 18 residues.

This clonotype was counted at least ten times. V usage is TRBV9 and J usage is TRBJ2-2; the match to TRBD1 covers 8 bases. CDR3 length equals 14 residues. Trimming removed 8 bases from V and 0 bases from J; junction bases left unmatched: 3. Germline lookup yields CDR1 SGDLS and CDR2 YYNGEE. DNA for the CDR3: TGTGCCAGTTCAGGGGGCGCGAACACCGGGGAGCTGTTTTTT. As protein: CASSGGANTGELFF.

This clonotype was seen ten or more times. The chain combines TRBV9 with TRBJ1-1; possibly TRBD1 for D (6 bases). There are 14 residues in the CDR3. The V gene's germline CDR1 is SGDLS and CDR2 YYNGEE. The V gene lost 3 bases and the J gene lost 2 bases, with 11 bases spanning the gap. The CDR3 loop reads CASSAGTTNTEAFF. In DNA form, the CDR3 reads TGTGCCAGCAGCGCCGGGACAACCAACACTGAAGCTTTCTTT. The full variable domain, in which reference TRBV9 and TRBJ1-1 provide the parts outside the CDR3, is DSGVTQTPKHLITATGQRVTLRCSPRSGDLSVYWYQQSLDQGLQFLIQYYNGEERAKGNILERFSAQQFPDLHSELNLSSLELGDSALYFCASSAGTTNTEAFFGQGTRLTVV.

The chain carries TRBV9 and TRBJ2-1, with D perhaps TRBD1 or TRBD2 (6 bases each). V was trimmed by 4 bases and J by 6 bases, leaving 20 bases between them. CDR1 is SGDLS, CDR2 YYNGEE, per germline. The CDR3 totals 16 residues. The DNA of the CDR3 is TGTGCCAGCAGCTTATTACAGGGTGGGGGACTCAATGAGCAGTTCTTC. Its translation: CASSLLQGGGLNEQFF.

This clonotype was seen a few times. The chain employs TRBV9 and TRBJ2-3; D is ambiguous. V lost 4 bases and J lost 4, with 10 bases in between. Germline loops: CDR1 SGDLS, CDR2 YYNGEE. The CDR3 loop spans 13 amino acids. The CDR3 bases are TGTGCCAGCAGCTCTATGGGCCCAGATACGCAGTATTTT. As protein: CASSSMGPDTQYF.

This clonotype is labeled medium-sized. The chain carries TRBV9 and TRBJ2-1; 8 positions agree with TRBD2. Germline lookup yields CDR1 SGDLS and CDR2 YYNGEE. The J segment lost 5 bases and the V segment lost 4 bases, leaving 8 bases of the junction unmatched. There are 15 residues in the CDR3. CDR3: CASSPSGRTHNEQFF. CDR3 bases: TGTGCCAGCAGCCCCAGCGGGAGAACACACAATGAGCAGTTCTTC.

This clonotype appeared many times. The chain has TRBV9 and TRBJ2-3, with TRBD2 matching 9 bases. The CDR3 runs to 16 residues. Germline values: CDR1 SGDLS, CDR2 YYNGEE. The trim removed 3 bases at V and 1 base at J, leaving 6 bases unmatched. The CDR3 DNA reads as TGTGCCAGCAGCGCGGCGGGGGGGCGCGGCACAGATACGCAGTATTTT. Translated, it gives CASSAAGGRGTDTQYF.

By share, this clonotype counts as medium-sized. The chain employs TRBV9 and TRBJ2-1; D may correspond to TRBD1 or TRBD2 (6 bases each). The CDR3 is made up of 14 amino acids. The germline CDR1 and CDR2 sequences are SGDLS and YYNGEE. V lost 4 bases to trimming and J lost 4 bases, with 12 bases between them. The CDR3, as DNA: TGTGCCAGCAGCCCCGGGGGCCCTTACAATGAGCAGTTCTTC. Translation: CASSPGGPYNEQFF.

This clonotype was seen a handful of times. The chain uses TRBV9 and TRBJ2-3; 8 nucleotides align to TRBD2. Germline loops: CDR1 SGDLS, CDR2 YYNGEE. This CDR3 spans 16 amino acids. The junction had 3 bases not matched to a gene; V was cut back by 0 bases and J by 0 bases. CDR3 coding DNA: TGTGCCAGCAGCGTAGAGGCTAGCGGGAGCACAGATACGCAGTATTTT. Its protein product is CASSVEASGSTDTQYF.

By share, this clonotype ranks as medium-sized. The chain has TRBV9 and TRBJ2-2; D uncertain. The V gene lost 0 bases and the J gene lost 1 base, with 4 bases spanning the gap. Germline-derived CDR1 and CDR2 are SGDLS and YYNGEE. This CDR3 contains 14 residues. CDR3 sequence reads: CASSVELNTGELFF. CDR3 bases: TGTGCCAGCAGCGTAGAGCTGAACACCGGGGAGCTGTTTTTT. Combining the CDR3 with reference TRBV9 and TRBJ2-2 gives the whole variable domain DSGVTQTPKHLITATGQRVTLRCSPRSGDLSVYWYQQSLDQGLQFLIQYYNGEERAKGNILERFSAQQFPDLHSELNLSSLELGDSALYFCASSVELNTGELFFGEGSRLTVL.

In this sample, this clonotype is medium-sized. This chain links TRBV9 with TRBJ2-7; D may be TRBD1 (5 bases). The germline gives CDR1 SGDLS, CDR2 YYNGEE. The V end lost 4 bases, the J end lost 2 bases, and 13 bases lay between the germline ends. There are 14 residues in the CDR3. The CDR3 is CASSPSGSPYEQYV. CDR3 DNA sequence: TGTGCCAGCAGCCCCTCAGGGTCCCCCTACGAGCAGTACGTC.

The rearrangement links TRBV6-4 to TRBJ2-7, with a possible D match to TRBD1 (5 bases). The V and J ends lost 9 bases and 2 bases respectively, with 11 bases between them. The CDR3 loop spans 12 amino acids. CDR1 and CDR2 from the germline V gene are MRHNA and SNTAGT. DNA for the CDR3: TGTGCCAGAGGGGTCGCGGCCTACGAGCAGTACGTC. Encoded protein: CARGVAAYEQYV.